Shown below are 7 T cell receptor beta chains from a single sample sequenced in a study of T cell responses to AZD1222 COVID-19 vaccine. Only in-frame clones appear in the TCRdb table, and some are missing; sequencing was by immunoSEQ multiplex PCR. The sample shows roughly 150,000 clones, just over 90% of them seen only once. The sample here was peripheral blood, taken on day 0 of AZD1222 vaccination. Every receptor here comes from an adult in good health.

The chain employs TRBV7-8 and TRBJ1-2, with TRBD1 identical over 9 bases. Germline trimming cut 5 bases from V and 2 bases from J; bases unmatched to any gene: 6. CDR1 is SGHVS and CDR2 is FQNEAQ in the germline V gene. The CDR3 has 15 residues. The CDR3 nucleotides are TGTGCCAGCAGCGCCCAAGGGACAGGGAACTATGGCTACACCTTC. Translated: CASSAQGTGNYGYTF.

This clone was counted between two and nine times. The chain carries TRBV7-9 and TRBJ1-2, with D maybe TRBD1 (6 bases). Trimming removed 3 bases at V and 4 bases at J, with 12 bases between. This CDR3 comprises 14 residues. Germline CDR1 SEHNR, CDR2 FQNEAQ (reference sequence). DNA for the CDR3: TGTGCCAGCAGCTTCCAGGGGACCTCCTATGGCTACACCTTC. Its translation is CASSFQGTSYGYTF. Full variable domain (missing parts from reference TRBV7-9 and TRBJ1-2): DTGVSQNPRHKITKRGQNVTFRCDPISEHNRLYWYRQTLGQGPEFLTYFQNEAQLEKSRLLSDRFSAERPKGSFSTLEIQRTEQGDSAMYLCASSFQGTSYGYTFGSGTRLTVV.

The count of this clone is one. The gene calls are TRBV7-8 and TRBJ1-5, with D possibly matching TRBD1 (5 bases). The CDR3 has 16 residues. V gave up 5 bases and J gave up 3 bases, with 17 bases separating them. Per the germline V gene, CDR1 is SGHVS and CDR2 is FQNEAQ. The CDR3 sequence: CASSPTRTRSNQPQHF. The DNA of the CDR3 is TGTGCCAGCAGCCCGACCCGGACACGATCCAATCAGCCCCAGCATTTT.

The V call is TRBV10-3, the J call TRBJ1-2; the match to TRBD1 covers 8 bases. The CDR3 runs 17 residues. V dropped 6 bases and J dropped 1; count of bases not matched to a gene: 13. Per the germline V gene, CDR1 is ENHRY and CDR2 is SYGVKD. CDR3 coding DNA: TGTGCCATCAGGGGGGAGGCCAGGGGGCGCCTTAACTATGGCTACACCTTC. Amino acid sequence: CAIRGEARGRLNYGYTF.

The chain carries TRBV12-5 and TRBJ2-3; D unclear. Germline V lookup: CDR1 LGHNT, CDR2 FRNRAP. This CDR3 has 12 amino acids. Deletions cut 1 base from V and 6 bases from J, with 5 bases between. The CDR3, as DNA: TGTGCTAGTGGTTTGGGGGGTGATACGCAGTATTTT. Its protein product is CASGLGGDTQYF. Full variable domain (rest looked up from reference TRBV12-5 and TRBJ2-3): DARVTQTPRHKVTEMGQEVTMRCQPILGHNTVFWYRQTMMQGLELLAYFRNRAPLDDSGMPKDRFSAEMPDATLATLKIQPSEPRDSAVYFCASGLGGDTQYFGPGTRLTVL.

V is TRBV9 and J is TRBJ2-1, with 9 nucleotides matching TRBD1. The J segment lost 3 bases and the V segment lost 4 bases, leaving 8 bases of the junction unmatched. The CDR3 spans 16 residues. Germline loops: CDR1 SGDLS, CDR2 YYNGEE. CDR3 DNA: TGTGCCAGCAGCCCCTCGGACAGGGGTCGCTACAATGAGCAGTTCTTC. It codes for CASSPSDRGRYNEQFF.

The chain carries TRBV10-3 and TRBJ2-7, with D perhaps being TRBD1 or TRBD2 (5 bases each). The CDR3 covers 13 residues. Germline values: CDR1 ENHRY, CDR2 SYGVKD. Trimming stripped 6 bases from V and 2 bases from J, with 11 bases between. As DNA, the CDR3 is TGTGCCATCAGGGGGGACGGAACCTACGAGCAGTACTTC. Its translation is CAIRGDGTYEQYF.